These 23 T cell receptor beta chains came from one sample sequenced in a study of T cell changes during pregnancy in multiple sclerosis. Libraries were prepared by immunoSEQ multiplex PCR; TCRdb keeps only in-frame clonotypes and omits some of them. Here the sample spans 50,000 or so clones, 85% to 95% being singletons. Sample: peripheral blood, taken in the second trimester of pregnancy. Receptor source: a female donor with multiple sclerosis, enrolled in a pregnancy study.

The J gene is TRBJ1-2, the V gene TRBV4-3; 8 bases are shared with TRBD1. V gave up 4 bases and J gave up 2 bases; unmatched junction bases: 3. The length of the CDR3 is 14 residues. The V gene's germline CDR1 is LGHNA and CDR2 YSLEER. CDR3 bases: TGCGCCAGCAGCCCGCGACAGGGGAACTATGGCTACACCTTC. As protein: CASSPRQGNYGYTF.

The CDR3 nucleotides read TGTGCCAGCAGACACCCATCTTGGGCCAACGTCCTGACTTTC. Translated: CASRHPSWANVLTF. V is TRBV28 and J is TRBJ2-6; D not certain. The CDR3 loop spans 14 amino acids. V lost 6 bases and J lost 5, with 11 bases in between. Germline CDR1 is MDHEN and CDR2 is SYDVKM.

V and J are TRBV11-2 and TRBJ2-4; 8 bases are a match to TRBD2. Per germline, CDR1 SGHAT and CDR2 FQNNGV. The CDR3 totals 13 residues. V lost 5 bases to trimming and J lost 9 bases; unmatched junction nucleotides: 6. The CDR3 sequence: CASSEGLVSIQYF. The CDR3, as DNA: TGTGCCAGCAGCGAGGGACTAGTCTCCATTCAGTACTTC. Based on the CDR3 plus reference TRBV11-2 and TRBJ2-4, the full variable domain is EAGVAQSPRYKIIEKRQSVAFWCNPISGHATLYWYQQILGQGPKLLIQFQNNGVVDDSQLPKDRFSAERLKGVDSTLKIQPAKLEDSAVYLCASSEGLVSIQYFGAGTRLSVL.

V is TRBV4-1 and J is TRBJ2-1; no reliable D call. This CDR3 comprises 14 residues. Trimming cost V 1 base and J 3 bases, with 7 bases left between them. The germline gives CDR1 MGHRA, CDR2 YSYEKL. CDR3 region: CASSQGADYNEQFF. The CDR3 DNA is TGCGCCAGCAGCCAAGGGGCTGACTACAATGAGCAGTTCTTC.

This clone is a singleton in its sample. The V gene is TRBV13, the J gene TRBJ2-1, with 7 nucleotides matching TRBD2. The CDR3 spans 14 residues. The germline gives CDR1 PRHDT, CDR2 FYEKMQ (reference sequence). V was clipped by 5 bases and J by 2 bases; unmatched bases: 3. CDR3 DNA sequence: TGTGCCAGCAGCGGGGGGACTACCTACAATGAGCAGTTCTTC. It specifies CASSGGTTYNEQFF.

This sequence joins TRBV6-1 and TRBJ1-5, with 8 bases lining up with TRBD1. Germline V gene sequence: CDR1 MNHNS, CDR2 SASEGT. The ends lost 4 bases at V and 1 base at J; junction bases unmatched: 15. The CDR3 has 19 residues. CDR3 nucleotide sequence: TGTGCCAGCAGTGGGGGACAGGATAAGAGACTCTTAAGCAATCAGCCCCAGCATTTT. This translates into CASSGGQDKRLLSNQPQHF.

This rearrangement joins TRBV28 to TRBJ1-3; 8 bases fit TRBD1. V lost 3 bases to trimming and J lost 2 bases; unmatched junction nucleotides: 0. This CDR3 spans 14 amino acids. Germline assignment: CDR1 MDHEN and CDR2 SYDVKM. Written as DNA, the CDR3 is TGTGCCAGCAGTTTGGACAGGGCTGGAAACACCATATATTTT. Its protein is CASSLDRAGNTIYF.

The CDR3 is CSVEDSQVYEQYF. Written as DNA, the CDR3 is TGCAGCGTTGAAGATAGTCAGGTCTACGAGCAGTACTTC. The rearrangement joins TRBV29-1 to TRBJ2-7; unclear D gene. CDR3 length: 13 amino acids. Trimming cost V 0 bases and J 3 bases, with 9 bases left between them. Germline CDR1 reads SQVTM; CDR2 reads ANQGSEA.

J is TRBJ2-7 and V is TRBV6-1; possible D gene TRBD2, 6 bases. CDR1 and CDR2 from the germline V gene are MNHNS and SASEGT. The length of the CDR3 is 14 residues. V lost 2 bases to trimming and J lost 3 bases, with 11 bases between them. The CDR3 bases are TGTGCCAGCAGTGAAAACCGGAGGGTCTACGAGCAGTACTTC. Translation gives CASSENRRVYEQYF.

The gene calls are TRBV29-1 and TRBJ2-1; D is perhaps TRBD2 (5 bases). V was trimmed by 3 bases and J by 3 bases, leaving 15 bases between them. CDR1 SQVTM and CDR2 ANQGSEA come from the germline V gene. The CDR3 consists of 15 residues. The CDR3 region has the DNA TGCAGCGTTGAGGGAACGGGGAATAACTACAATGAGCAGTTCTTC. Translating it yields CSVEGTGNNYNEQFF.

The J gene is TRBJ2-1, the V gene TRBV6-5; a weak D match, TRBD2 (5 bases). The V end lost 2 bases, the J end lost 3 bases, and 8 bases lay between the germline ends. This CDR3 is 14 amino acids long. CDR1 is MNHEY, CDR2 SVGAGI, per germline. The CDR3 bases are TGTGCCAGCAGTTACCGGGGTCGCTACAATGAGCAGTTCTTC. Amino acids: CASSYRGRYNEQFF.

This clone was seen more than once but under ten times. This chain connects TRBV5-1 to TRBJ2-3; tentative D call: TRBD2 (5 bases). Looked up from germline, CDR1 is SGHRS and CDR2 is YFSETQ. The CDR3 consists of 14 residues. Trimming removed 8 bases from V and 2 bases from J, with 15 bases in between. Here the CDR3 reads CASMSGYITDTQYF. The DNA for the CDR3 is TGCGCCAGTATGTCGGGATATATCACAGATACGCAGTATTTT.

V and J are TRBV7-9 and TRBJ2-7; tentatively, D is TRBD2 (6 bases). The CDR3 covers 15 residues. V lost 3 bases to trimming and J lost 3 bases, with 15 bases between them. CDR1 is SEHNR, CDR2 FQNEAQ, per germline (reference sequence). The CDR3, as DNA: TGTGCCAGCAGCTTGCTTGGAGGGATCTTCTACGAGCAGTACTTC. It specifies CASSLLGGIFYEQYF.

DNA for the CDR3: TGTGCCAGCAGCCAGACCAAACAGGGGGGCACTGAAGCTTTCTTT. It translates to CASSQTKQGGTEAFF. The V and J genes are TRBV7-2 and TRBJ1-1, with 8 bases fitting TRBD1. The V gene end was trimmed by 5 bases and the J gene end by 4 bases; junction bases not matched to a gene: 9. Germline CDR1 SGHTA, CDR2 FQGNSA. The CDR3 covers 15 residues.

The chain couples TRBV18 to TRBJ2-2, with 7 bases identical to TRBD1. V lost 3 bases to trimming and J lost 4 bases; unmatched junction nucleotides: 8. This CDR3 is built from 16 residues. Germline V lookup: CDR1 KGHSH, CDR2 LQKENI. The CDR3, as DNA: TGTGCCAGCTCACCGACAGGGTTGATTAGCACCGGGGAGCTGTTTTTT. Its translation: CASSPTGLISTGELFF. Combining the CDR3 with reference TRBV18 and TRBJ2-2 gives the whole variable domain NAGVMQNPRHLVRRRGQEARLRCSPMKGHSHVYWYRQLPEEGLKFMVYLQKENIIDESGMPKERFSAEFPKEGPSILRIQQVVRGDSAAYFCASSPTGLISTGELFFGEGSRLTVL.

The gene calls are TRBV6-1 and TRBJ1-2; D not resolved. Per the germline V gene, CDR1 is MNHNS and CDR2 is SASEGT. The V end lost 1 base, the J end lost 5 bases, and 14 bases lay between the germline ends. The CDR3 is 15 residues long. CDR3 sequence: CASSEERRTAYGYTF. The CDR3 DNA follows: TGTGCCAGCAGTGAAGAGAGGAGGACGGCGTATGGCTACACCTTC.

The CDR3 DNA sequence: TGTGCCAGTAGTATAGGACTAGCGGTAGGAGAGACCCAGTACTTC. It specifies CASSIGLAVGETQYF. The chain combines TRBV19 with TRBJ2-5, with 9 bases identical to TRBD2. The germline V gene has CDR1 LNHDA and CDR2 SQIVND (reference sequence). The length of the CDR3 is 15 residues. Trimming cost V 1 base and J 4 bases; bases outside gene matches: 4. The full variable domain, completed using reference TRBV19 and TRBJ2-5, is DGGITQSPKYLFRKEGQNVTLSCEQNLNHDAMYWYRQDPGQGLRLIYYSQIVNDFQKGDIAEGYSVSREKKESFPLTVTSAQKNPTAFYLCASSIGLAVGETQYFGPGTRLLVL.

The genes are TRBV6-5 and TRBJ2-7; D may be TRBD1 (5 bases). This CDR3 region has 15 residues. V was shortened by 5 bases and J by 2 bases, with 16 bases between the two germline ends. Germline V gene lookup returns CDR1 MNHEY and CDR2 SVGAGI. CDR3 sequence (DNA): TGTGCCAGCAGTACGGGCTTTGGCAGGGCCTACGAGCAGTACTTC. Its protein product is CASSTGFGRAYEQYF.

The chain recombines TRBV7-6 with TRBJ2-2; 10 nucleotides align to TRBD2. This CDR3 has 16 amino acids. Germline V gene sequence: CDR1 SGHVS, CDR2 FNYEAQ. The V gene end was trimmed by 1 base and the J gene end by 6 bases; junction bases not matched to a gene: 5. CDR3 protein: CASSLGLAGAPGELFF. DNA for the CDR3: TGTGCCAGCAGCTTAGGGCTAGCGGGAGCCCCCGGGGAGCTGTTTTTT.

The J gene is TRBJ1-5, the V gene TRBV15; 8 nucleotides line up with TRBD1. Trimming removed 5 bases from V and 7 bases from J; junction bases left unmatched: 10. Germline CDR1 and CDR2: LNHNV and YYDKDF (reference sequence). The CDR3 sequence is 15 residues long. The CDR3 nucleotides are TGTGCCACCAGCCGCGGGACAGGAGGGGGGCAGCCCCAGCATTTT. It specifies CATSRGTGGGQPQHF.

DNA of the CDR3: TGTGCCAGCAGCGTAGCGGGCACAGATACGCAGTATTTT. This translates into CASSVAGTDTQYF. The V call is TRBV9, the J call TRBJ2-3, with D unclear. The V end was cut by 0 bases, the J end by 1 base, with 3 bases between. The CDR3 contains 13 residues. The V gene's germline CDR1 is SGDLS and CDR2 YYNGEE.

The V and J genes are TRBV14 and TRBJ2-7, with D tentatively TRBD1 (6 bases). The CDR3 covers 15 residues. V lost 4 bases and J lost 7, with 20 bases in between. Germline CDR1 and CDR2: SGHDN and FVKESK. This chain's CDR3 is CASSRTGHGLGEQYF. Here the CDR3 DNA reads TGTGCCAGCAGCCGGACGGGACACGGGCTCGGGGAGCAGTACTTC.

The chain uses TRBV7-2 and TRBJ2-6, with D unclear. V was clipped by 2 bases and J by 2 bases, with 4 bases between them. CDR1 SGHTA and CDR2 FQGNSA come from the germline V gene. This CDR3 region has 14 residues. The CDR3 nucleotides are TGTGCCAGCAGCTTATCTGCTGGGGCCAACGTCCTGACTTTC. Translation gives CASSLSAGANVLTF.